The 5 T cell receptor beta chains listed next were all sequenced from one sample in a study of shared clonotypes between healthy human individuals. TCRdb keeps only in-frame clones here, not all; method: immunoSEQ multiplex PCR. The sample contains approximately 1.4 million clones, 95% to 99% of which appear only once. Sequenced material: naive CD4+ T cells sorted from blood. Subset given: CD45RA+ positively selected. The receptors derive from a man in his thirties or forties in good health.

This CDR3 reads CASSFAGTSNTGELFF. The CDR3 coding sequence is TGTGCCAGCAGTTTCGCCGGGACTAGCAACACCGGGGAGCTGTTTTTT. The chain recombines TRBV27 with TRBJ2-2; TRBD2 aligns across 9 bases. V was pared by 3 bases and J by 2 bases, with 4 bases of the junction left unmatched. There are 16 residues in the CDR3. Per the germline V gene, CDR1 is MNHEY and CDR2 is SMNVEV (reference sequence).

The CDR3 protein is CASSVGSTSHEQYF. CDR3 DNA: TGTGCCAGCAGCGTAGGAAGCACCAGCCACGAGCAGTACTTC. The rearrangement uses TRBV9 and TRBJ2-7; D is undetermined. The CDR3 extends over 14 amino acids. Germline lookup yields CDR1 SGDLS and CDR2 YYNGEE. The ends were cut back, 0 bases at V and 5 bases at J, with 12 bases in the middle.

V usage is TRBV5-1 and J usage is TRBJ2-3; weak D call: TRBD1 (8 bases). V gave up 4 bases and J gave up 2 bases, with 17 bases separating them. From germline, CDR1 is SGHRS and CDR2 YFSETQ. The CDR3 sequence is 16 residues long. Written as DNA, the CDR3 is TGCGCCAGCAGCCCGAAGACAGGGGACTACACAGATACGCAGTATTTT. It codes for CASSPKTGDYTDTQYF.

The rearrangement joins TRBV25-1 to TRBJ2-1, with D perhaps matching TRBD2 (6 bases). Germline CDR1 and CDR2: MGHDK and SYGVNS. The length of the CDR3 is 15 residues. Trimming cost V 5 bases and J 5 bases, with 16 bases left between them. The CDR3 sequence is CASSFGGLLNNEQFF. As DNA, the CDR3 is TGTGCCAGCAGTTTCGGGGGACTCCTTAACAATGAGCAGTTCTTC.

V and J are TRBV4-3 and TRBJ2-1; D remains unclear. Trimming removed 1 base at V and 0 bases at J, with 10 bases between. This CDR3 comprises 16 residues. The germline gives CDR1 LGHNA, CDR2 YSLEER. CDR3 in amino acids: CASSQAARSSYNEQFF. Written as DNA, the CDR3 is TGCGCCAGCAGCCAAGCGGCGCGGAGCTCCTACAATGAGCAGTTCTTC.